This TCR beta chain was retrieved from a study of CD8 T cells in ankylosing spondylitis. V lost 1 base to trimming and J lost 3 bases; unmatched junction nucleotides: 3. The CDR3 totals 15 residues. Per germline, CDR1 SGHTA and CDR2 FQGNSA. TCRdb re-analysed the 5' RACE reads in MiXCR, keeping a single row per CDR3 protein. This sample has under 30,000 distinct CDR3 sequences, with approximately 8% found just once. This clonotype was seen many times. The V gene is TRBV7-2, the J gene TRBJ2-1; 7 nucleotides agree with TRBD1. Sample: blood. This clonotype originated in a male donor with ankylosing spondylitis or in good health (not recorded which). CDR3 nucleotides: TGTGCCAGCAGCTTAGGGGGACAGATCTACAATGAGCAGTTCTTC. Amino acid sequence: CASSLGGQIYNEQFF.